This TCR beta chain derives from a study of T cells in Graves' hyperthyroidism and ophthalmopathy. Study in general: Peripheral blood specimens were obtained at initial diagnosis, prior to any treatment.

This clonotype was recorded at least ten times. Template material for amplifying TCR beta CDR3 regions consisted of RNA transcripts. The HTBI primer set drove a first-round RT-PCR of the TCR CDR3. One entry per CDR3 protein, called by TCRdb with MiXCR from the multiplex PCR reads. The data hold 500,000 or so distinct CDR3 sequences, with more than 15% observed a single time. The CDR3 sequence is 16 residues long. In germline, CDR1 is DFQATT, CDR2 SNEGSKA (reference sequence). Trimming cost V 3 bases and J 0 bases; bases outside gene matches: 6. The sample consisted of blood. The source of this sequence is a woman aged 18-29 years with Graves' ophthalmopathy. The chain joins TRBV20-1 to TRBJ2-2, with 8 bases matching TRBD2. The CDR3: CSASRLATANTGELFF. The DNA of the CDR3 is TGCAGTGCTAGCAGACTAGCGACAGCGAACACCGGGGAGCTGTTTTTT.